This entry is about one T cell receptor beta chain. The antigen is not known. These data come from a study of STAT5B mutations in CD4+ large granular lymphocyte leukemia. Findings and limits, study-wide: The CD4+ versus CD8+ T-LGLL clonality difference may reflect limited sample size.

CDR1 and CDR2 (germline): SGDLS, YYNGEE. CDR3 length: 12 residues. Between the trimmed V and J ends, which lost 4 bases and 5 bases, there was a span of 8 bases. Some clones are missing from TCRdb's copy, which holds only in-frame ones; the method was immunoSEQ multiplex PCR. The sample includes under 40,000 clones, 65% to 80% of them seen just once. Material: CD4+ T cells from blood buffy coats. V usage is TRBV9 and J usage is TRBJ2-3, with a possible D match to TRBD2 (5 bases). The clonotype was recovered from a human donor in good health. The CDR3 coding sequence is TGTGCCAGCAGCCCCAGCGGAGATACGCAGTATTTT. It encodes CASSPSGDTQYF.